This entry describes one TCR delta chain. The antigen remains unidentified. Extracted RNA was reverse transcribed into cDNA. CDR3 amplicons came from multiplex PCR with pooled V-gene forward and constant-region reverse primers. TCRdb ran CATT on the multiplex PCR reads. The table lists 21,000 or so delta-chain clones, over 7% of them singletons, with less than 1% in the top ten. Germline CDR1 TSWWSYY, CDR2 QGS. The CDR3 is made up of 16 amino acids. The V gene end was trimmed by 1 base and the J gene end by 6 bases; junction bases not matched to a gene: 8. After alphabeta T cell depletion, CD3+ Vdelta1+ Vdelta2- thymocytes were sorted. This specimen comes from a study of Vδ1+ human thymocytes. Study-wide findings and caveats: Donors shared many TRG clonotypes but few TRD clonotypes. In the thymus, TRG and TRD repertoires looked highly polyclonal with Gaussian CDR3 lengths.

Sequences were obtained from Vdelta1+ gamma-delta thymocytes from the thymus. As to subset: FACS-sorted CD3+ TCRalphabeta- TCRVdelta1+ TCRVdelta2- thymocytes. The V and J genes are TRDV1 and TRDJ1, with 10 nucleotides matching TRDD3. This TCR was recovered from a child under two years old who had congenital heart surgery. In DNA form, the CDR3 reads TGTGCTCTTGGGGAACCACCCATGACTGGGGGATATAAACTCATCTTT. Translating it yields CALGEPPMTGGYKLIF.